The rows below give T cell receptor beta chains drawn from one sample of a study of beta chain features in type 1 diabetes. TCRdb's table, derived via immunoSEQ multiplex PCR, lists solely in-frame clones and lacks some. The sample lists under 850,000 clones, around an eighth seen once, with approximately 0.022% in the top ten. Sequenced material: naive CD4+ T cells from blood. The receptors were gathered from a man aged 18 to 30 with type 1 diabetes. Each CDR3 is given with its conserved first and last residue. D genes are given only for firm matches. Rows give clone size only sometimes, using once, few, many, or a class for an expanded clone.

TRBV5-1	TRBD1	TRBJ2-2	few	TGCGCCAGCAGCTTTGCAGGGGGCAACACCGGGGAGCTGTTTTTT	CASSFAGGNTGELFF
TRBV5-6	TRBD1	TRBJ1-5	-	TGTGCCAGCAGCACGGGACAGGGGTATCAGCCCCAGCATTTT	CASSTGQGYQPQHF
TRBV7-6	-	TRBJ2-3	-	TGTGCCAGCAGCTTGATTGACACAGATACGCAGTATTTT	CASSLIDTDTQYF
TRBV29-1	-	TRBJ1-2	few	TGCAGCGTTGGTGAAAGTCGCGGCTACACCTTC	CSVGESRGYTF
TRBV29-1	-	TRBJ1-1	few	TGCAGCGGTCAAACAGAGGCCCCGAACACTGAAGCTTTCTTT	CSGQTEAPNTEAFF
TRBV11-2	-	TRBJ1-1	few	TGTGCCAGCAGCTTAGAGGGGTGGGCTGAAGCTTTCTTT	CASSLEGWAEAFF
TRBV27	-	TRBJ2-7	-	TGTGCCAGCAGTTTAGTATACCGGGTCACGGGGGAGCAGTACTTC	CASSLVYRVTGEQYF
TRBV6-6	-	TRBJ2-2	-	TGTGCCAGCAGTTACCCAACAGGGCCGGCCGGGGAGCTGTTTTTT	CASSYPTGPAGELFF
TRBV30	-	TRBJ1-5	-	TGTGCCTGGAGTGATATACAGGGAACTCAGCCCCAGCATTTT	CAWSDIQGTQPQHF
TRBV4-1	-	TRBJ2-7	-	TGCGCCAGCAGCCAAGATCCCGGGACACCATACGAGCAGTACTTC	CASSQDPGTPYEQYF
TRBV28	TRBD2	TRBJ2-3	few	TGTGCCAGCAGTTTATCCCGTGATGGGGGACTAACAGATACGCAGTATTTT	CASSLSRDGGLTDTQYF
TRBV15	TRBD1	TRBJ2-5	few	TGTGCCACCAGCAGAGAGGACAGGGACGGAAAGACCCAGTACTTC	CATSREDRDGKTQYF
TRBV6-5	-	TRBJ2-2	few	TGTGCCAGCAGTTACTCGTCGGACAAACCCACCGGGGAGCTGTTTTTT	CASSYSSDKPTGELFF
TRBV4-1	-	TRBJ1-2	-	TGCGCCAGCAGCCAAGATCAGCGGGGCTACACCTTC	CASSQDQRGYTF
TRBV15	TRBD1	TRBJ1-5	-	TGTGCCACCAGCAGAAAACAGGGGGGCGGAGAGGAAGAGTTAAATCAGCCCCAGCATTTT	CATSRKQGGGEEELNQPQHF
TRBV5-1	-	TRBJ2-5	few	TGCGCCAGCAGCTTCGCGGTGCAAGAGACCCAGTACTTC	CASSFAVQETQYF
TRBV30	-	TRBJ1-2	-	TGTGCCTGGAGGACCACGCCGGGCTATGGCTACACCTTC	CAWRTTPGYGYTF
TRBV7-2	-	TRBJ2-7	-	TGTGCCTCAAGAGAGGGCCCTCTCTACGAGCAGTACTTC	CASREGPLYEQYF
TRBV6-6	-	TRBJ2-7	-	TGTGCCAGCAGTTACTCGAACAGCCTTTCCTACGAGCAGTACTTC	CASSYSNSLSYEQYF
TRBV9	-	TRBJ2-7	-	TGTGCCAGCAGCGTGCGCGGCGGCACCTACGAGCAGTACTTC	CASSVRGGTYEQYF
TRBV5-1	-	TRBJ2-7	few	TGCGCCAGCAGCCCCAGAGTGGGAAGAAACCACGAGCAGTACTTC	CASSPRVGRNHEQYF
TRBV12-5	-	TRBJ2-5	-	TGTGCTAGTGGTTTCTCCTCCGGGTCCCTGGGGCAAGAGACCCAGTACTTC	CASGFSSGSLGQETQYF
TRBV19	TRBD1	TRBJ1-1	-	TGTGCCAGTAGGAAAGACAGGGGGCCCGAACGGGAAGCTTTCTTT	CASRKDRGPEREAFF
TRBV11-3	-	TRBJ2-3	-	TGTGCCAGCGCCGGAACCTCAAACACAGATACGCAGTATTTT	CASAGTSNTDTQYF
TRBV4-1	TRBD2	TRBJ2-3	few	TGCGCCAGCAGCCCAGGGACTAGCGGAGATACGCAGTATTTT	CASSPGTSGDTQYF
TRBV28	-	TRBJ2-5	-	TGTGCCAGCAGGACAGGTGGTTGGCAAGAGACCCAGTACTTC	CASRTGGWQETQYF
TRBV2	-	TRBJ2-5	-	TGTGCCAGCAGTGAGTTTCCGGGCAGAGAGACCCAGTACTTC	CASSEFPGRETQYF
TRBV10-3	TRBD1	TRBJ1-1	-	TGTGCCATCAGAAAAGACAGGGGGCAAGAGACTGAAGCTTTCTTT	CAIRKDRGQETEAFF
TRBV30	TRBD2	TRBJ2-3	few	TGTGCCTGGATTATTGCGGGGGGAGGAGATACGCAGTATTTT	CAWIIAGGGDTQYF
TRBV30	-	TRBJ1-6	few	TGTGCCTGGAGTGAACCGACAGCAAATTCACCCCTCCACTTT	CAWSEPTANSPLHF
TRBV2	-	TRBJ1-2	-	TGTGCCAGCAGTGAAGCTACAGGGATGAGTGGCTACACCTTC	CASSEATGMSGYTF
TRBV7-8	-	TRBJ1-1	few	TGTGCCAGCAGCTCTGGGGGCGGCACTGAAGCTTTCTTT	CASSSGGGTEAFF
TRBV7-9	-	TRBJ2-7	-	TGTGCCAGCAGTTATACCCGGAACGAGCAGTACTTC	CASSYTRNEQYF
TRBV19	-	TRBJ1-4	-	TGTGCCAGTAGTATAGCGGGAAGAGAAAAACTGTTTTTT	CASSIAGREKLFF
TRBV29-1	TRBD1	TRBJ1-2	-	TGCAGCGTTGCTGGGGCCTCCGGGACAGGCTCGGTTCGGGGCTACACCTTC	CSVAGASGTGSVRGYTF
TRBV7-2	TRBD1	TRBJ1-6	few	TGTGCCAGCAGATGGACAGGGAATAATTCACCCCTCCACTTT	CASRWTGNNSPLHF
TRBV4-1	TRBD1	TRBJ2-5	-	TGCGCCAGCAGCCCGGGACAGGGTCAAGAGACCCAGTACTTC	CASSPGQGQETQYF
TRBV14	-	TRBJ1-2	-	TGTGCCAGCAGCCAAGAGAGGAGGAACTATGGCTACACCTTC	CASSQERRNYGYTF
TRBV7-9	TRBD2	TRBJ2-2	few	TGTGCCAGCAGCCGCGGGGGGGCCCCGAACACCGGGGAGCTGTTTTTT	CASSRGGAPNTGELFF
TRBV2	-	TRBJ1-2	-	TGTGCCAGCAGTGCGGACAGCTATGGCTACACCTTC	CASSADSYGYTF
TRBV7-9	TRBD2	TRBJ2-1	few	TGTGCCAGCCGTCGCCGGCGACTAGCGGGTCCCAGGGACTACAATGAGCAGTTCTTC	CASRRRRLAGPRDYNEQFF
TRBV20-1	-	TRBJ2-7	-	TGCAGTGCCTCGGGGACCTACGAGCAGTACTTC	CSASGTYEQYF
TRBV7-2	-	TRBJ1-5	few	TGTGCCAGCAGCTTTTCTGGGAATCAGCCCCAGCATTTT	CASSFSGNQPQHF
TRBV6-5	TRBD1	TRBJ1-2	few	TGTGCCAGCAGTGCCGGGACAGGGCAAGGCTACACCTTC	CASSAGTGQGYTF
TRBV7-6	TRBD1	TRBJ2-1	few	TGTGCCAGCAGCTCAGCCGGGACAGGATTCTACAATGAGCAGTTCTTC	CASSSAGTGFYNEQFF
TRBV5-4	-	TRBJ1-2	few	TGTGCCAGCAGCTTACCCAGTTTAATGGGGGAAGTCCATGGCTACACCTTC	CASSLPSLMGEVHGYTF
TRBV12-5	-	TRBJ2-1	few	TGTGCTAGTGGTTTACAGGAATCCCAGTTCTTC	CASGLQESQFF
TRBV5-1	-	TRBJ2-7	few	TGCGCCAGCAGCTTGGACAGGCCCAATGACGAGCAGTACTTC	CASSLDRPNDEQYF
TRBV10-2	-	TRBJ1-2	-	TGCGCCAGCAGTGGGACAGACCCCTATGGCTACACCTTC	CASSGTDPYGYTF
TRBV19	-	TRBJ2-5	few	TGTGCCAGTACGGACAGCTCCAGGACCCAGTACTTC	CASTDSSRTQYF
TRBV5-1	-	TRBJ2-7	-	TGCGCCAGCACGCGGCGAGACGAGCAGTACTTC	CASTRRDEQYF
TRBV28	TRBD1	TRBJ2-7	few	TGTGCCAGCAGTACACCGGGACAGGGGTCTGACGAGCAGTACTTC	CASSTPGQGSDEQYF
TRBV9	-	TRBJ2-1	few	TGTGCCAGCAGCGTAGGAGGCAGCAACAATGAGCAGTTCTTC	CASSVGGSNNEQFF
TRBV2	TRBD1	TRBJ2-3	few	TGTGCCAGCAGCCGGGACAGAACTAGCACAGATACGCAGTATTTT	CASSRDRTSTDTQYF
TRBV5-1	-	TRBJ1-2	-	TGCGCCAGCAGCCCCACGGGTATACAGAACTATGGCTACACCTTC	CASSPTGIQNYGYTF
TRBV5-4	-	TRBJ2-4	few	TGTGCCAGCAGCACGTCTTGGGGGGCAAACATTCAGTACTTC	CASSTSWGANIQYF